The clone carrying this TCR beta chain was found once. Its antigen is undetermined. The sample originates from a study of T cell responses to AZD1222 COVID-19 vaccine. The CDR3 runs to 13 residues. V lost 3 bases, J lost 7 bases, and 5 bases stayed unmatched. Germline lookup yields CDR1 KGHSH and CDR2 LQKENI. Method: immunoSEQ multiplex PCR; TCRdb's copy keeps in-frame clones and lacks some. The table shows some 200,000 clones, with about nine tenths occurring only once. Whole-study results and caveats: Vaccine-associated CD4 TCRs spanned spike, dominant at 160-218 and 743-854. Clonal diversity was possibly underestimated, and white British individuals and females predominated among donors.

The rearrangement links TRBV18 to TRBJ2-7, with 8 bases aligning to TRBD2. The material sequenced was peripheral blood, taken 28 days after the second AZD1222 dose. The TCR sequence derives from an adult who received the AZD1222 COVID-19 vaccine. CDR3: CASSPSLAEEQYF. CDR3 sequence (DNA): TGTGCCAGCTCACCTTCACTAGCGGAGGAGCAGTACTTC.